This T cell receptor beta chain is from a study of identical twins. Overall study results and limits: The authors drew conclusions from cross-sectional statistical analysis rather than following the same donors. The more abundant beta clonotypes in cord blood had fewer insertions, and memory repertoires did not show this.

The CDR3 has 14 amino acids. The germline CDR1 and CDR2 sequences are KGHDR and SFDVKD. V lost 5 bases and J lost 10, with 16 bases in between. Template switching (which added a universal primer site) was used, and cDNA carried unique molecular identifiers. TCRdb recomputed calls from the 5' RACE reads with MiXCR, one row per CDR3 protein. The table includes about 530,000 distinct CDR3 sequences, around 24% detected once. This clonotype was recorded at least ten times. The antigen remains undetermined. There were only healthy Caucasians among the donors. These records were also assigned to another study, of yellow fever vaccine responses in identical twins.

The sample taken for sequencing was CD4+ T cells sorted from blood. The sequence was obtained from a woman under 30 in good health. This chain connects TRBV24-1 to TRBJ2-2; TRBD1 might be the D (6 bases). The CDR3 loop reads CATSATGSGQELFF. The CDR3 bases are TGTGCCACCAGTGCCACAGGGAGCGGACAGGAGCTGTTTTTT.